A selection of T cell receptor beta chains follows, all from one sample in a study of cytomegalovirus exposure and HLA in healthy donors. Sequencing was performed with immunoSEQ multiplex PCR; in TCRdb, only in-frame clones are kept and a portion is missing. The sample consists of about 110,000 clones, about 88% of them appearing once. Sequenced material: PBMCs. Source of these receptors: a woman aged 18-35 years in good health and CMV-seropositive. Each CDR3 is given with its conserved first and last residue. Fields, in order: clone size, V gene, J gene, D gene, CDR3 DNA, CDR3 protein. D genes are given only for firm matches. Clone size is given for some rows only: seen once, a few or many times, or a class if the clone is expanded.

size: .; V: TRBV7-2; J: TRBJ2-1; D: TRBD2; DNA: TGTGCCAGCAGCCCTTTAGCGGGGGGCACCTACAATGAGCAGTTCTTC; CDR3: CASSPLAGGTYNEQFF
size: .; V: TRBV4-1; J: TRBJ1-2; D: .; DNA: TGCGCCAGCAGCCAAGAGAGGCCCAACTATGGCTACACCTTC; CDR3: CASSQERPNYGYTF
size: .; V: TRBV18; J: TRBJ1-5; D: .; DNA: TGTGCCAGCTCACCAGCCACCGGAGGCAGCAATCAGCCCCAGCATTTT; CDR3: CASSPATGGSNQPQHF
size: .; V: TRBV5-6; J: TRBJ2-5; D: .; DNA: TGTGCCAGCAGCTTGGTGGCAGGGGAGACCCAGTACTTC; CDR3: CASSLVAGETQYF
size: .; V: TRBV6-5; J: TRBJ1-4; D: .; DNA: TGTGCCGCGAAAAGGGGTAACCATGAAAAACTGTTTTTT; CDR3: CAAKRGNHEKLFF
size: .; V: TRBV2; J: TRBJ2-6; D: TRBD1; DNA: TGTGCCAGCAGTATTACAGGGGCGGCCAACGTCCTGACTTTC; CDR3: CASSITGAANVLTF
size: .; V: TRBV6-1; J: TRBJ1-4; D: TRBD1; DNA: TGTGCCAGCAAGGACAGGTCGGGGTATGAAAAACTGTTTTTT; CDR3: CASKDRSGYEKLFF
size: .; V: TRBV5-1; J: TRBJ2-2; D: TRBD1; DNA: TGCGCCAGCAGCTCGACGACAGGGTATGGTGGTGGCACCGGGGAGCTGTTTTTT; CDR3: CASSSTTGYGGGTGELFF
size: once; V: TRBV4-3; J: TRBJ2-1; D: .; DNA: TGCGCCAGCAGCCCACAGTCGGGAGAGCAGTTCTTC; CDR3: CASSPQSGEQFF
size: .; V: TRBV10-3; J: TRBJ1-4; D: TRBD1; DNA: TGTGCCATCAGTGAGGGGTCCAGGGGGGAGGAAAAACTGTTTTTT; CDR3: CAISEGSRGEEKLFF
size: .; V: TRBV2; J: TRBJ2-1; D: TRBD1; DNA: TGTGCCAGCAGTACTACCGGGACAGGGGTTAGTGAGCAGTTCTTC; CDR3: CASSTTGTGVSEQFF
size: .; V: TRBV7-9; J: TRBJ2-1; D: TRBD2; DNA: TGTGCCAGCAGCCGCGGATCGGGGGGCTACAATGAGCAGTTCTTC; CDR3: CASSRGSGGYNEQFF
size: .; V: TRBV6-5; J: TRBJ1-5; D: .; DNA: TGTGCCAGCAGTTACGGGGAGTCCAATCAGCCCCAGCATTTT; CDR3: CASSYGESNQPQHF
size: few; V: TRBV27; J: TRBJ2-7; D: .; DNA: TGTGCCAGCACCAGGGCTCCCGGGTACGAGCAGTACTTC; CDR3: CASTRAPGYEQYF
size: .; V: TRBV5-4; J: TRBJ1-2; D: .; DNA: TGTGCCAGCAGCTTGGGGGAAGGGAGGTATGGCTACACCTTC; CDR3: CASSLGEGRYGYTF
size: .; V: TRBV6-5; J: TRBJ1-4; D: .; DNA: TGTGCCAGCAGGGACCGGGAGGGTAATGAAAAACTGTTTTTT; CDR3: CASRDREGNEKLFF
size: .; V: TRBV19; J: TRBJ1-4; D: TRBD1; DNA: TGTGCCAGTAGAACCCCCTGGGACAGGGGAGAGGAAAAACTGTTTTTT; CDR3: CASRTPWDRGEEKLFF
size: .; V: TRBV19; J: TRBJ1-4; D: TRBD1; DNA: TGTGCCAGTAGTATCAGGGGGCGCGATGAAAAACTGTTTTTT; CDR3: CASSIRGRDEKLFF
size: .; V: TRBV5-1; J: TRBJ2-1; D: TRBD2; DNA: TGCGCCAGCAGCTTTGGCGGGGGGCCCCCCTACAATGAGCAGTTCTTC; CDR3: CASSFGGGPPYNEQFF
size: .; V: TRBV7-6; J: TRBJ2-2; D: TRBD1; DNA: TGTGCCAGCAGCTCAGACAGGGGCTGGAGGGAAACCGGGGAGCTGTTTTTT; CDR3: CASSSDRGWRETGELFF
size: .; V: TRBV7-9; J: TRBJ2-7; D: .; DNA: TGTGCCAGCAGCTTAGGAGGATTTTACGAGCAGTACTTC; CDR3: CASSLGGFYEQYF
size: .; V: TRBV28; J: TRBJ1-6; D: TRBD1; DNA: TGTGCCAGCAGTTTACCCGGACAGGGTAATAATTCACCCCTCCACTTT; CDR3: CASSLPGQGNNSPLHF
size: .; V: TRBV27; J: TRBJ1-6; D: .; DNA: TGTGCCAGCAGTCCGACAGGCCAGGGGTCACCCCTCCACTTT; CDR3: CASSPTGQGSPLHF
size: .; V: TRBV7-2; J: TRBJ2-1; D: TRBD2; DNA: TGTGCCAGCAGCCAGGGACTAGCCCCCTACAATGAGCAGTTCTTC; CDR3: CASSQGLAPYNEQFF
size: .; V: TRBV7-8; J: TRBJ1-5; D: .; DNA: TGTGCCAGCAGCTTAGGACAGGGCAATCAGCCCCAGCATTTT; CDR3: CASSLGQGNQPQHF
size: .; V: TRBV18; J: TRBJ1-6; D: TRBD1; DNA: TGTGCCAGCTCAGACGACAGGGGGTCATCACCCCTCCACTTT; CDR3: CASSDDRGSSPLHF
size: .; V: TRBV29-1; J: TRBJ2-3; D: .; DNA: TGCAGCGTTGAAGGGGGCGCAGATACGCAGTATTTT; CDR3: CSVEGGADTQYF
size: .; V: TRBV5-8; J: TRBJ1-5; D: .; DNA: TGTGCCAGCAGCTTTTCGTCAGGCTATAGCAATCAGCCCCAGCATTTT; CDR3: CASSFSSGYSNQPQHF
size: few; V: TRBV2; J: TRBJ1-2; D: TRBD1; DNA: TGTGCCAGCAGTGGGGACAGGGGAAACTATGGCTACACCTTC; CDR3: CASSGDRGNYGYTF
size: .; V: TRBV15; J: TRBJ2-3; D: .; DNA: TGTGCCACCAGCAGGACAGGTACAGATACGCAGTATTTT; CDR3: CATSRTGTDTQYF
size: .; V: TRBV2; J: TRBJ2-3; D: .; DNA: TGTGCCAGCAACCGACTAGTGGGAAGTACAGATACGCAGTATTTT; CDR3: CASNRLVGSTDTQYF
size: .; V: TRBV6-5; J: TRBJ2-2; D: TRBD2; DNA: TGTGCCACCGGGGGGGGGCGCCGGAACACCGGGGAGCTGTTTTTT; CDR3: CATGGGRRNTGELFF
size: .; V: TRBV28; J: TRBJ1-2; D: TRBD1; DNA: TGTGCCAGCAGCTTAGGGGGCGCCTATGGCTACACCTTC; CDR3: CASSLGGAYGYTF
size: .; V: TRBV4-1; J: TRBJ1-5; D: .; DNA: TGCGCCAGCAGCCAAGACGTCAGGCAGTACAATCAGCCCCAGCATTTT; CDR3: CASSQDVRQYNQPQHF
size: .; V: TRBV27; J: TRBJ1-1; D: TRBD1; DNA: TGTGCCAGCAGGCCAGGACAGGGGGTGAACACTGAAGCTTTCTTT; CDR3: CASRPGQGVNTEAFF
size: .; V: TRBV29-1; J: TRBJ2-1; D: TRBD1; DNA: TGCAGCGTTGTAGCCCCGGGACAGTCAAATGGGGATACCTACAATGAGCAGTTCTTC; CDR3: CSVVAPGQSNGDTYNEQFF
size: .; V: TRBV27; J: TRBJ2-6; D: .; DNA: TGTGCCAGCAGTTTGAACAGTGGGGCCAACGTCCTGACTTTC; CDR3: CASSLNSGANVLTF
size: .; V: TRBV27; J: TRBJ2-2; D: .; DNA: TGTGCCAGCAGTGTCCTCGTGAACACCGGGGAGCTGTTTTTT; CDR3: CASSVLVNTGELFF
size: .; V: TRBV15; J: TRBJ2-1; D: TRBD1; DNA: TGTGCCACCAGCAGGGACAGGGAAAGCAATGAGCAGTTCTTC; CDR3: CATSRDRESNEQFF
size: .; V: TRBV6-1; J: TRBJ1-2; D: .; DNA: TGTGCCAGCAGGGGGCAGGCGGACTATGGCTACACCTTC; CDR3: CASRGQADYGYTF
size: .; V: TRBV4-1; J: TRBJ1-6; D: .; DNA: TGCGCCAGCAGCCAAGGAGCTGGAGGCAGGAGCAGTTCACCCCTCCACTTT; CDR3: CASSQGAGGRSSSPLHF
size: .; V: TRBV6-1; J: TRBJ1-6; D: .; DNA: TGTGCCAGCAGTGACCGGACTGAGTATAATTCACCCCTCCACTTT; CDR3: CASSDRTEYNSPLHF
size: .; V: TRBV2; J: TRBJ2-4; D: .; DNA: TGTGCCAGCAGTGAAGCGTCGACAGGCAAAGTCATTCAGTACTTC; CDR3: CASSEASTGKVIQYF
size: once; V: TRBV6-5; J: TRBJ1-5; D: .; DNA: TGTGCCAGCAGCTACGAGTCTAGTAGTCAGCCCCAGCATTTT; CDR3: CASSYESSSQPQHF
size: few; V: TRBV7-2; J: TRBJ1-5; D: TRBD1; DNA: TGTGCCAGCAGCAGGAACAGGGGTCAGCCCCAGCATTTT; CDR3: CASSRNRGQPQHF
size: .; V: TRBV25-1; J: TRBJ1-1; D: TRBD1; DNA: TGTGCCAGCAGACGACAGGGCCCCAACACTGAAGCTTTCTTT; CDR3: CASRRQGPNTEAFF
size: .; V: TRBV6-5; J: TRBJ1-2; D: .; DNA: TGTGCCAGCAGCCCCACACAGGGAGCTAACTATGGCTACACCTTC; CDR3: CASSPTQGANYGYTF
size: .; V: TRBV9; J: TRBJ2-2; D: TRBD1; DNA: TGTGCCAGCGAGGACAGGGCGAACACCGGGGAGCTGTTTTTT; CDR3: CASEDRANTGELFF
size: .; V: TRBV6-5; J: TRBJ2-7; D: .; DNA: TGTGCCAGCAGGACCGGGACAATCACAGGGGAGCAGTACTTC; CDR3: CASRTGTITGEQYF
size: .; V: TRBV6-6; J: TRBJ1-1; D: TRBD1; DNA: TGTGCCAGCAGTTTGTCCTCGGGACAGGCTGTTTATTTCTTT; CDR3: CASSLSSGQAVYFF
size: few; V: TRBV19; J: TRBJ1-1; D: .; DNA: TGTGCCAGTAGCCTGGGACAGAACACTGAAGCTTTCTTT; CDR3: CASSLGQNTEAFF
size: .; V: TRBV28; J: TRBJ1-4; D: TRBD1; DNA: TGTGCCAGCAGCCCCCCGCCCGGGACAGGGAATGAAAAACTGTTTTTT; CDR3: CASSPPPGTGNEKLFF
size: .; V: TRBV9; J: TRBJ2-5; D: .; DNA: TGTGCCAGCAGCGTAGGTACTGTCGAAGAGACCCAGTACTTC; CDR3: CASSVGTVEETQYF
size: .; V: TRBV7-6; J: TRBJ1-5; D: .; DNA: TGTGCCAGCAGCTTATTGCCTCCGGGGGGCGCAGACCAGCCCCAGCATTTT; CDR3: CASSLLPPGGADQPQHF
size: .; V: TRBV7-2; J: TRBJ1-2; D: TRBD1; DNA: TGTGCCAGCAGCTTGGGGACAGGGGGTATTAGGGGCTACACCTTC; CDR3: CASSLGTGGIRGYTF
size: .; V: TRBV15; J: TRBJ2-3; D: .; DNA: TGTGCCACCAGCCGAGGGGCTAGCGATGGCACAGATACGCAGTATTTT; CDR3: CATSRGASDGTDTQYF
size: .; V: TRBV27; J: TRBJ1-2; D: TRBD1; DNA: TGTGCCAGCAGTTTTATCGGACAGGCCGGTGGCTACACCTTC; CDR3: CASSFIGQAGGYTF
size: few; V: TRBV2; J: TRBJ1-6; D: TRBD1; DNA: TGTGCCAGCAGTCGGGACAGACCCTATAATTCACCCCTCCACTTT; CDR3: CASSRDRPYNSPLHF